The clone carrying this T cell receptor beta chain has a single count. Residents of 24 US areas, aged about 18 to 89 years, made up the participants. Trimming removed 7 bases from V and 4 bases from J, with 14 bases in between. Looked up from germline, CDR1 is MDHEN and CDR2 is SYDVKM. CDR3 size: 14 residues. Sequenced by immunoSEQ multiplex PCR; TCRdb stores in-frame clones only, minus some. The profile shows more than 300,000 clones, 90% to 95% of them singletons. This entry comes from a study of blood T cell repertoires in COVID-19. What was sequenced was PBMCs or T cells enriched from blood (not recorded which). The chain recombines TRBV28 with TRBJ1-5, with a tentative D call TRBD1 (5 bases). This TCR came from a woman younger than 45 who had been exposed to COVID-19. This chain's CDR3 is CASIPTASNQPQHF. The CDR3 DNA sequence: TGTGCCAGCATTCCGACAGCCTCTAATCAGCCCCAGCATTTT. The whole variable domain, filled in from reference TRBV28 and TRBJ1-5, reads DVKVTQSSRYLVKRTGEKVFLECVQDMDHENMFWYRQDPGLGLRLIYFSYDVKMKEKGDIPEGYSVSREKKERFSLILESASTNQTSMYLCASIPTASNQPQHFGDGTRLSIL.